The sequence of this T cell receptor (beta chain) was determined in a study of cytomegalovirus exposure and HLA in healthy donors. Study-level findings and limits: The presence/absence work took it that sequencing depth was about the same across donors. Later analysis identified 16,000 or so TCR beta sequences associated with HLA alleles, using a false discovery rate threshold of 0.05. Apart from CMV serostatus, no immune exposure information was available.

The germline V gene encodes CDR1 LNHNV and CDR2 YYDKDF (reference sequence). The CDR3 runs to 14 residues. Trimming shortened V by 5 bases and J by 5 bases, and 16 bases separated the two germline ends. PCR amplification relied on 60 Vbeta primers (plus 13 Jbeta primers). The assay was immunoSEQ multiplex PCR, and TCRdb's table has in-frame clones only and misses some. Altogether 150,000 to 200,000 clones are present, around 76% being singletons, with the ten largest covering approximately 2%. To note about this clone: The antigen remains unidentified.

At collection, donors were nominally healthy, but unrecorded immune exposures were probable. This clonotype was sampled from a man aged 30-40 years in good health and CMV-seronegative. Material: PBMCs. The chain employs TRBV15 and TRBJ2-7, with D possibly being TRBD1 (5 bases). The CDR3 sequence: CATSLNPLGDEQYF. The CDR3 nucleotides are TGTGCCACCAGCCTAAACCCCTTAGGGGACGAGCAGTACTTC.